The entry below gives a single TCR beta chain sequence along with its context. It lacks a known antigen. The record has no base qualities; no much larger clone is one base away. Whole blood was collected in K2EDTA tubes by collaborating institutions according to the institutions' own protocols. For TCRbeta analysis, collaborators shipped samples as frozen whole blood, isolated PBMCs, or DNA extracted from either of those sample types. TCRbeta CDR3 regions were amplified from genomic DNA by means of the immunoSEQ Assay, a bias-controlled multiplex PCR. As for the authors' bioinformatics: The number of nucleated cells in each sample was estimated from the amplification of reference gene primers within the assay. Sequence reads were collapsed and filtered to measure the absolute abundance of every unique TCRbeta CDR3 rearrangement. For each sample, productive Simpson clonality was calculated as the square root of Simpson's diversity index across productive rearrangements. This immuneACCESS table, as held by TCRdb, lists in-frame sequences with V and J called but not all clones. Of the missing ones, under half trace to an unresolved V gene in checked studies; the others have no known cause. V, J and clone size derive from that table, while D and trimming were established from the DNA sequence. In this sample the table shows about 180,000 clones, approximately 80% of which occur a single time. The top ten hold 1.5% of the sample.

Counted from cysteine to phenylalanine, this CDR3 has 15 amino acids. Only the CDR3 DNA stays, 45 bases, in frame from base 1. V is cut back by 1 base and J by 2 bases, with 4 bases in the junction unmatched. The germline V gene (reference sequence) sets CDR1 to LGHDT and CDR2 to YNNKEL. This entry belongs to a study of blood T cell repertoires in COVID-19 (dated by TCRdb to between 2020 and 2021). Study-wide context: Samples from collaborators originated in the United States, Italy and Spain and spanned both the acute and convalescent phases of COVID-19. The prospective study material was composed of cDNA or gDNA derived from T cells, B-cell-depleted T cells, or PBMCs. Deeply sampled blood TCRbeta repertoires from subjects exposed to, actively infected with, or recovered from COVID-19 were included in the dataset. The repertoires were released in a freely available public database intended as a resource for research on the immune response to SARS-CoV-2. Samples were obtained from the ongoing ImmuneRACE study (first 160 participants) and from about 1,300 subjects provided by 6 global collaborators. Sample metadata almost always included a de-identified subject ID, COVID-19 status, age in years and sex. Where HLA class I and class II types were available, the types were taken from metadata supplied by the sample provider, not from assay-based typing.

Results the study describes overall, beyond this receptor: The amount of clinical and demographic metadata varied by source and participant and was provided uncurated.

This clonotype originated in a human donor in a cohort sampled during active COVID-19. Recombination linked TRBV3-1 (or the pseudogene TRBV3-2) to TRBJ2-7; 8 junctional bases match TRBD1. Sample: peripheral blood. CDR3 reads: CASSQGQGATYEQYF. The DNA sequence is given as TGTGCCAGCAGCCAAGGCCAGGGGGCTACCTACGAGCAGTACTTC.